A single sample is the source of the 10 T cell receptor beta chains below, sequenced in a study of CD8 T cells in ankylosing spondylitis. Study-level results: A TCR beta motif of several highly homologous variants seemed to mark ankylosing spondylitis blood.

Antigens for these TCRs are unknown. Each CDR3 protein is one row after TCRdb ran MiXCR on the 5' RACE reads. This sample carries roughly 700,000 distinct CDR3 sequences, around 20% of them seen once, and the ten largest clones take approximately 18%. Sequencing was done on a sample of blood, either unsorted or a sorted T cell fraction (not recorded which). The source of these receptors is a male donor with ankylosing spondylitis.

This chain joins TRBV9 and TRBJ2-5, with 15 positions matching TRBD2. This CDR3 region has 18 residues. Losses at the gene ends were 3 bases for V and 0 bases for J; bases not matched to a gene: 6. Germline CDR1 reads SGDLS; CDR2 reads YYNGEE. The CDR3: CASSAGTSGGTYQETQYF. In DNA, the CDR3 is TGTGCCAGCAGCGCGGGGACTAGCGGGGGGACGTACCAAGAGACCCAGTACTTC.

This clonotype has just a few counts. The chain is built from TRBV2 and TRBJ2-1, with 7 positions matching TRBD1. The CDR3 is made up of 15 amino acids. Looked up from germline, CDR1 is SNHLY and CDR2 is FYNNEI. V lost 6 bases to trimming and J lost 4 bases; unmatched junction nucleotides: 9. The CDR3 nucleotides read TGTGCCAGCAGGACTCAGGGGGTTTCATACAATGAGCAGTTCTTC. It is translated as CASRTQGVSYNEQFF.

The chain uses TRBV7-2 and TRBJ2-7; TRBD1 matches 9 bases. There are 14 residues in the CDR3. V lost 4 bases to trimming and J lost 2 bases; unmatched junction nucleotides: 3. Per germline, CDR1 SGHTA and CDR2 FQGNSA. Written as DNA, the CDR3 is TGTGCCAGCAGCTGGAACAGGGGGCCCTACGAGCAGTACTTC. Protein product: CASSWNRGPYEQYF. Full variable domain (missing parts from reference TRBV7-2 and TRBJ2-7): GAGVSQSPSNKVTEKGKDVELRCDPISGHTALYWYRQSLGQGLEFLIYFQGNSAPDKSGLPSDRFSAERTGGSVSTLTIQRTQQEDSAVYLCASSWNRGPYEQYFGPGTRLTVT.

This clonotype appeared a few times. The chain combines TRBV11-2 with TRBJ2-1; a weak D match, TRBD1 (6 bases). V lost 2 bases, J lost 8 bases, and 13 bases lay in between. Germline V gene lookup returns CDR1 SGHAT and CDR2 FQNNGV. This CDR3 is built from 14 residues. CDR3 in DNA: TGTGCCAGCAGCTTAAACAGGGTACGGGATGAGCAGTTCTTC. Translation gives CASSLNRVRDEQFF.

In its sample, this clonotype was seen many times. The rearrangement joins TRBV18 to TRBJ2-7; perhaps TRBD1 as D (5 bases). Trimming pared 3 bases from V and 7 bases from J, leaving 19 bases between. In germline, CDR1 is KGHSH, CDR2 LQKENI. CDR3 length: 15 residues. CDR3 nucleotides: TGTGCCAGCTCACCCCAGGGAACCCTCCCTCGAGAGCAGTACTTC. It translates to CASSPQGTLPREQYF.

This clonotype came up a few times. The V gene is TRBV9, the J gene TRBJ2-5; 11 bases match TRBD2. The V gene end was trimmed by 3 bases and the J gene end by 1 base; junction bases not matched to a gene: 2. The germline CDR1 and CDR2 sequences are SGDLS and YYNGEE. The CDR3 is made up of 15 amino acids. CDR3 loop: CASSEGLAVQETQYF. As DNA, the CDR3 is TGTGCCAGCAGCGAGGGACTAGCGGTCCAAGAGACCCAGTACTTC.

This clonotype turned up a few times. This chain links TRBV7-2 with TRBJ1-2; D is possibly TRBD1 (6 bases). V lost 1 base to trimming and J lost 3 bases, with 18 bases between them. The V gene's germline CDR1 is SGHTA and CDR2 FQGNSA. The CDR3 length is 17 residues. The CDR3 reads CASSLGLGGNLDYGYTF. The DNA of the CDR3 is TGTGCCAGCAGCTTAGGGTTGGGGGGCAATTTAGACTATGGCTACACCTTC.

This clonotype was detected only a few times. This chain joins TRBV6-2 or TRBV6-3 and TRBJ2-3; TRBD1 might be the D (5 bases). The CDR3 loop spans 17 amino acids. CDR1 is MNHEY, CDR2 SVGEGT, per germline. V was trimmed by 2 bases and J by 0 bases, leaving 15 bases between them. This CDR3 is CASSYEAGKTSTDTQYF. Written as DNA, the CDR3 is TGTGCCAGCAGTTACGAGGCAGGGAAGACTAGCACAGATACGCAGTATTTT.

This clonotype was seen only a few times. The V gene is TRBV28, the J gene TRBJ1-1, with 7 bases aligning to TRBD1. Losses at the gene ends were 8 bases for V and 0 bases for J; bases not matched to a gene: 9. Per germline, CDR1 MDHEN and CDR2 SYDVKM. This CDR3 has 15 residues. The CDR3 reads CASGPGDRMNTEAFF. As DNA, the CDR3 is TGTGCCAGCGGACCTGGGGACAGAATGAACACTGAAGCTTTCTTT.

Concerning this clonotype itself: A much larger clone differs from this one at a single base, so this may be a read error. The gene calls are TRBV3-1 and TRBJ2-7; 9 bases line up with TRBD1. The CDR3 is 14 residues long. CDR1 is LGHDT, CDR2 YNNKEL, per germline (reference sequence). The J segment lost 2 bases and the V segment lost 3 bases, leaving 2 bases of the junction unmatched. The CDR3 loop reads CASSHGTGTYEQYF. In DNA, the CDR3 is TGTGCCAGCAGCCACGGGACAGGGACCTACGAGCAGTACTTC.